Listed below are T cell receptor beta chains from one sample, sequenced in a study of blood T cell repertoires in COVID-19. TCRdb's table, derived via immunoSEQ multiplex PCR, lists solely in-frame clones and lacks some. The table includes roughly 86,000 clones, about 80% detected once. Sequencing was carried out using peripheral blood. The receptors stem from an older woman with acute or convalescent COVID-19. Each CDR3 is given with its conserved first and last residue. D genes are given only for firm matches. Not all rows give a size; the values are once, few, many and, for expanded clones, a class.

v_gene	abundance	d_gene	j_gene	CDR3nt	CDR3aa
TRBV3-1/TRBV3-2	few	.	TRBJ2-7	TGTGCCAGCAGCCAAGGACGGTGGGAGAGCTCCTACGAGCAGTACTTC	CASSQGRWESSYEQYF
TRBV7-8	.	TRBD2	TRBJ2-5	TGTGCCAGCAGCTTAGATCTAGCGGGGGGGAACCAAGAGACCCAGTACTTC	CASSLDLAGGNQETQYF
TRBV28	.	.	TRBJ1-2	TGTGCCAGCAGACCCTCGGAGTATGGCTACACCTTC	CASRPSEYGYTF
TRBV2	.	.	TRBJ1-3	TGTGCCAGCCACGCTACGTACTCTGGAAACACCATATATTTT	CASHATYSGNTIYF
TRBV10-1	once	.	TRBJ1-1	TGCGCCAGCAGTGAGTACGGGGTCACTGAAGCTTTCTTT	CASSEYGVTEAFF
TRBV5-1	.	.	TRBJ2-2	TGCGCCAGCCAGGGGTCGATTCCGAACACCGGGGAGCTGTTTTTT	CASQGSIPNTGELFF
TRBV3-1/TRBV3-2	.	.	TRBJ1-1	TGTGCCAGCAGCCTGGGACAGAACACTGAAGCTTTCTTT	CASSLGQNTEAFF
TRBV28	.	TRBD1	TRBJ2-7	TGTGCCGCGCGGGGACAGGGCTCCTACGAGCAGTACTTC	CAARGQGSYEQYF
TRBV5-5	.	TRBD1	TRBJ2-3	TGTGCCAGCAGCTTTCGGACAGGGCCAGATACGCAGTATTTT	CASSFRTGPDTQYF
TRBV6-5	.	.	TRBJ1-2	TGTGCCAGCAGTTGGGGGGGCAATGGCTACACCTTC	CASSWGGNGYTF
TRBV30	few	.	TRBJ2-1	TGTGCCTGGAGAGGCGCGGGGTCCTACAATGAGCAGTTCTTC	CAWRGAGSYNEQFF
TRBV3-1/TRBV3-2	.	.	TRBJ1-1	TGTGCCAGCAGCCCCCCCACAGGGATTGGTCGAGGCACTGAAGCTTTCTTT	CASSPPTGIGRGTEAFF
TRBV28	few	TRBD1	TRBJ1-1	TGTGCCAGCAGTGAAGGGGGCATCACTGAAGCTTTCTTT	CASSEGGITEAFF
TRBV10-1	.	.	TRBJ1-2	TGCGCCAGCAGTGAGTCGAGAAGGGGTGTCTACACCTTC	CASSESRRGVYTF
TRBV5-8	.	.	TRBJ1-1	TGTGCCAGCAGCTTGCAACAGGGAACTAATGAAGCTTTCTTT	CASSLQQGTNEAFF
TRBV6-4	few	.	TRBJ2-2	TGTGCCAGCAGTGAAATAGCGAACACCGGGGAGCTGTTTTTT	CASSEIANTGELFF
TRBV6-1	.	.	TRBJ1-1	TGTGCCAGCAGTGATGGTGGGGCCTCAGGCCTTGAAGCTTTCTTT	CASSDGGASGLEAFF
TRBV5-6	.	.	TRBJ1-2	TGTGCCAGCAGCCTAGGATTTAACTATGGCTACACCTTC	CASSLGFNYGYTF
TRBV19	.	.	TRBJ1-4	TGTGCCAGTAGTATGGGCAGGGTTAATGAAAAACTGTTTTTT	CASSMGRVNEKLFF
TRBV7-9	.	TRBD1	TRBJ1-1	TGTGCCAGCAGCATCACCGATTTGACAGGGGGTATCACTGAAGCTTTCTTT	CASSITDLTGGITEAFF
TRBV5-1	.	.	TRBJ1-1	TGCGCCAGCTCATTCTCCGGGGGGCGGACTGAAGCTTTCTTT	CASSFSGGRTEAFF
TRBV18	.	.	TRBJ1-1	TGTGCCAGCTCACAGTTCACAGGAGACAACACTGAAGCTTTCTTT	CASSQFTGDNTEAFF
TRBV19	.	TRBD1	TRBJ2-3	TGTGCCAGTAGCCCTAAAGGGGGACAGAGCACAGATACGCAGTATTTT	CASSPKGGQSTDTQYF
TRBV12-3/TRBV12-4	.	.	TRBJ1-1	TGTGCCAGCAAAGCGAACACTGAAGCTTTCTTT	CASKANTEAFF
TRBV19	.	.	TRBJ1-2	TGTGCCAGTAGTATAGCACAGAGCCAGGGGTATGGCTACACCTTC	CASSIAQSQGYGYTF
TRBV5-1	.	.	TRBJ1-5	TGCGCCAGCAGCTTCGAAGGAGATCAGCCCCAGCATTTT	CASSFEGDQPQHF
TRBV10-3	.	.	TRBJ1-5	TGTGCCATCAGTGAGTTCAGGGATCAGCCCCAGCATTTT	CAISEFRDQPQHF
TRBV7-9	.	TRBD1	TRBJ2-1	TGTGCCAGCAGCTTAGACAGGGGCAAAATGTACAATGAGCAGTTCTTC	CASSLDRGKMYNEQFF
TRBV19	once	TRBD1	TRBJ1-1	TGTGCCAGTAGGTCAGGGGGCCCTGAAGCTTTCTTT	CASRSGGPEAFF
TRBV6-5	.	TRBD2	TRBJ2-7	TGTGCCAGCAATAGAGCGGGGGCTACCTACGAGCAGTACTTC	CASNRAGATYEQYF
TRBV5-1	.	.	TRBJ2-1	TGCGCCAGCAGCCCGGGTTACCCCAACGATGAGCAGTTCTTC	CASSPGYPNDEQFF
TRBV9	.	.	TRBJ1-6	TGTGCCAGCAGTTTAGACAGCTATAATTCACCCCTCCACTTT	CASSLDSYNSPLHF
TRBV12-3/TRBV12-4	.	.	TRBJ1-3	TGTGCCAGCAGTTTTAACTCTGGAAACACCATATATTTT	CASSFNSGNTIYF
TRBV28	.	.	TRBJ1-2	TGTGCCAGCAGCGGAGGGAGGGCGGGAGGCTACACCTTC	CASSGGRAGGYTF
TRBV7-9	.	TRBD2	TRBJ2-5	TGTGCCAGCAGCCCGACTAGCGGGGGATTACAGGAGACCCAGTACTTC	CASSPTSGGLQETQYF
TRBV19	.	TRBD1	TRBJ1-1	TGTGCCAGCCGGGACAGGGGATTAAACACTGAAGCTTTCTTT	CASRDRGLNTEAFF
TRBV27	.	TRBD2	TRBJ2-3	TGTGCCAGCAGTCCGGGACTAGCGGTCCGCACAGATACGCAGTATTTT	CASSPGLAVRTDTQYF
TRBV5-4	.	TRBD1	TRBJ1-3	TGTGCCAGCTCCCGACAGGGAAGTTCTGGAAACACCATATATTTT	CASSRQGSSGNTIYF
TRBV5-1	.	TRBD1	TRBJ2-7	TGCGCCAGCAGCCCAGGACAGGGCTCTTACGAGCAGTACTTC	CASSPGQGSYEQYF
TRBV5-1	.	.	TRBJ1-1	TGCGCCAGCAGCTTGACCACGGGGAGCACTGAAGCTTTCTTT	CASSLTTGSTEAFF
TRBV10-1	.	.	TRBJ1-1	TGCGCCAGCAGGAGGGACACCTACACTGAAGCTTTCTTT	CASRRDTYTEAFF
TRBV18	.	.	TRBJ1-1	TGTGCCAGCTCACCACTACAGACGAACACTGAAGCTTTCTTT	CASSPLQTNTEAFF
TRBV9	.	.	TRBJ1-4	TGTGCCAGCAGCGTAGCTACAACTAATGAAAAACTGTTTTTT	CASSVATTNEKLFF
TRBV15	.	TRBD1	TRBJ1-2	TGTGCCACCAGCAGTTCCTTTCCCCGGGACAGGGGCTTTGGCTACACCTTC	CATSSSFPRDRGFGYTF
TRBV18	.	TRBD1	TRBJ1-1	TGTGCCAGCTCACAGGGGGCTGATAACACTGAAGCTTTCTTT	CASSQGADNTEAFF
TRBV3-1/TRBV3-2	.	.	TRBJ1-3	TGTGCCAGCAGCCACCTCAGCTCTGGAAACACCATATATTTT	CASSHLSSGNTIYF
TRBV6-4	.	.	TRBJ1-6	TGTGCCAGCAGCGGACAGCCTACTAATTCACCCCTCCACTTT	CASSGQPTNSPLHF
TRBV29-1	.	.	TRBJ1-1	TGCAGCGCCCAAGGGTCGGACAGACTTATTGAAGCTTTCTTT	CSAQGSDRLIEAFF